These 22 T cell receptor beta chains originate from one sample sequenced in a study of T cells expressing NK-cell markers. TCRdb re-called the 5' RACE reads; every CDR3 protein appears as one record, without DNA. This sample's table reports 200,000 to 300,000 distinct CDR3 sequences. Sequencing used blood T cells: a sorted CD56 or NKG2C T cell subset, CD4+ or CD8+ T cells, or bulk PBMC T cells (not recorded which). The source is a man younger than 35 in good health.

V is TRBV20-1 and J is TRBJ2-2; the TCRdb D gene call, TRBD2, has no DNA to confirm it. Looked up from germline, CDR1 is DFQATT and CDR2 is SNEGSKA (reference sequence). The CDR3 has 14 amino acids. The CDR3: CSARTSRSPGELFF.

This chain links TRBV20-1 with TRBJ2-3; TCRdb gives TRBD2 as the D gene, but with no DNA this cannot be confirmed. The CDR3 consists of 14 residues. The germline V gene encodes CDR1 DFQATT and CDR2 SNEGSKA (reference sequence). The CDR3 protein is CSASGQAGVNTQYF.

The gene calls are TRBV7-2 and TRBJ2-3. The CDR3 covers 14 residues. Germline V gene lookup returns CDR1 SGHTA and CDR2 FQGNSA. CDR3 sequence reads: CASSLGVMADTQYF.

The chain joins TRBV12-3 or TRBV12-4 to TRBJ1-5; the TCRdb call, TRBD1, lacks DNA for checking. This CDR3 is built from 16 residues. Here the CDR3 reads CASSDSQGARDQPQHF.

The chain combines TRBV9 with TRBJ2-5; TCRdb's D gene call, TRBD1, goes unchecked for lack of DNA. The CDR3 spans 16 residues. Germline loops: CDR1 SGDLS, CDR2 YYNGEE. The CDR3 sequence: CASSANPLGVKETQYF.

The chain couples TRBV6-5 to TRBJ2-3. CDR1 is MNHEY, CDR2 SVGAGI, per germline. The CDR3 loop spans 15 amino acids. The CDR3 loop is CASSYAPSSTDTQYF.

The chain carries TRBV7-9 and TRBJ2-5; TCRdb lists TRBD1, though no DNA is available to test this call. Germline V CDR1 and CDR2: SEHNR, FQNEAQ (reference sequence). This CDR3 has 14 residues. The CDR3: CASSLGQYEETQYF.

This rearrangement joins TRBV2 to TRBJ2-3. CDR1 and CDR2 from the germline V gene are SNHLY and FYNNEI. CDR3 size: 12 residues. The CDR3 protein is CASFLDANTQYF.

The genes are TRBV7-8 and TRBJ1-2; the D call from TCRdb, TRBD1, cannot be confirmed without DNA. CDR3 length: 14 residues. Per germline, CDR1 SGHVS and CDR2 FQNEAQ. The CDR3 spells CASSLDRGQRGYTF.

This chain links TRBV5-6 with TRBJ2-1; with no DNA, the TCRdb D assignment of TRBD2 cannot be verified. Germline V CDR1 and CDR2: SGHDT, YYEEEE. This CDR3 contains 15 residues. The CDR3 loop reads CASSLGVAAYNEQFF.

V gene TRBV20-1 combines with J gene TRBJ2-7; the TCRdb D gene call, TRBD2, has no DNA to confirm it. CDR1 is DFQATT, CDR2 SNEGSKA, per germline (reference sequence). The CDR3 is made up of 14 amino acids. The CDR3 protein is CSAEFSGSSYEQYF.

The CDR3: CASIKSGTNTEAFF. The genes are TRBV4-2 and TRBJ1-1. Germline V gene sequence: CDR1 LGHNA, CDR2 YNFKEQ. CDR3 length: 14 residues.

CDR3 residues: CSVSPVAYNEQFF. This sequence joins TRBV29-1 and TRBJ2-1; TCRdb selects TRBD1, and the lack of DNA leaves this call unchecked. This CDR3 region has 13 residues. CDR1 and CDR2 from the germline V gene are SQVTM and ANQGSEA.

The CDR3: CASSPPGQGAKNIQYF. V usage is TRBV18 and J usage is TRBJ2-4; TCRdb calls TRBD1, which cannot be checked without DNA. CDR1 is KGHSH and CDR2 is LQKENI in the germline V gene. The CDR3 spans 16 residues.

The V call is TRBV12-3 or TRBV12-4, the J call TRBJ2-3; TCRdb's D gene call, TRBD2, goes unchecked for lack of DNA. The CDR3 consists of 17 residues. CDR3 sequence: CASSLMAGVGGTDTQYF.

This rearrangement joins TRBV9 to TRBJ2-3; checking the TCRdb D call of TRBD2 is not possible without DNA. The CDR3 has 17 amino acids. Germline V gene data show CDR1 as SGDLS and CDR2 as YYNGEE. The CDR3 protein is CASSPQLPAGGGGTQYF.

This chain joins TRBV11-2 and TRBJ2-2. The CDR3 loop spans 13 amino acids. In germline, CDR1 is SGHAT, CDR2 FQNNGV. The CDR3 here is CASSLTPFGELFF.

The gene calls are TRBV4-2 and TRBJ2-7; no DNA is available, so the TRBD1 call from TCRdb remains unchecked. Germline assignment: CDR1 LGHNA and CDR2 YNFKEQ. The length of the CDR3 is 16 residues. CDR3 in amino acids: CASSHEEAGKGHEQYF.

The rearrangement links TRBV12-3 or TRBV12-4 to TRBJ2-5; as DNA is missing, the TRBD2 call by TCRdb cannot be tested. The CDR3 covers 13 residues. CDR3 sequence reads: CATARGIQETQYF.

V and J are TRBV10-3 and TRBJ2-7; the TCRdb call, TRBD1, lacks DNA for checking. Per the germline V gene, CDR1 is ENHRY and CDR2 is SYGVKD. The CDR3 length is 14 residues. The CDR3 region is CAIRVQGLMHEQYF.

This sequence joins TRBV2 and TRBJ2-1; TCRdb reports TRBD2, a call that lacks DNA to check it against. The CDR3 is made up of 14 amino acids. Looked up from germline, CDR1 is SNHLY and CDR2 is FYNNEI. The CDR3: CASRGTSGYNEQFF.

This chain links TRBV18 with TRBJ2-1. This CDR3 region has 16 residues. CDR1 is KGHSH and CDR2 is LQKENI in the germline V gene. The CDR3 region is CASSPPPLQTYNEQFF.